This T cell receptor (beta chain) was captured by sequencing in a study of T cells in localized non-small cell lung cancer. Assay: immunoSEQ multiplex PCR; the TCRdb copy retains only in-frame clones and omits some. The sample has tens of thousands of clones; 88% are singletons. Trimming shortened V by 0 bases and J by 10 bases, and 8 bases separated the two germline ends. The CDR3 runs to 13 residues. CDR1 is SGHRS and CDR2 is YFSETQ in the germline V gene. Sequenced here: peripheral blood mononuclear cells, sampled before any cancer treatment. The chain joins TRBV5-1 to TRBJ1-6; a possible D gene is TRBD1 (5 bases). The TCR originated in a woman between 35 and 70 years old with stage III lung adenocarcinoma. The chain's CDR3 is CASSLVGVSPLHF. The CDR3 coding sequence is TGCGCCAGCAGCTTGGTGGGGGTCTCACCCCTCCACTTT.